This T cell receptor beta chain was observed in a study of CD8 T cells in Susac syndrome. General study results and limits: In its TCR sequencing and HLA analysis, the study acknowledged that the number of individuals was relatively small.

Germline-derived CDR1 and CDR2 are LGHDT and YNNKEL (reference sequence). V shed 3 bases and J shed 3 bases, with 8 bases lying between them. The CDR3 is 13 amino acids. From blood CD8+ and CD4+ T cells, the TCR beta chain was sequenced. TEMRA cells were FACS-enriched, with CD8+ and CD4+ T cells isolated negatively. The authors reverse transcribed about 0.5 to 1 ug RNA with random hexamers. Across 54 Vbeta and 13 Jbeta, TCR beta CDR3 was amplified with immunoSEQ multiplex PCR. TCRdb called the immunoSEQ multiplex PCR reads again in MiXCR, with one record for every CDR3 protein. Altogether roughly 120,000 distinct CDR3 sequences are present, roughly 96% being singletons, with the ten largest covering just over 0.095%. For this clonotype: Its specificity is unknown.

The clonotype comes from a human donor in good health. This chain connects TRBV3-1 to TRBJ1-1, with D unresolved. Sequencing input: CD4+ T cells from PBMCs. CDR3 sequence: CASSHEADTEAFF. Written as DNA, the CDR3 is TGTGCCAGCAGCCACGAAGCGGACACTGAAGCTTTCTTT.